This passage covers 28 T cell receptor beta chains from one sample sequenced in a study of T cells after yellow fever vaccination. TCRdb called the 5' RACE reads again in MiXCR, with one record for every CDR3 protein. The sample holds about 180,000 distinct CDR3 sequences, approximately 6.2% seen once. The sequencing used CD4+ T cells sorted from PBMCs, collected on the day of the first yellow fever vaccination. The receptors derive from a man aged 18-30 years who received the YFV17D yellow fever vaccine.

In this sample, this clonotype turned up many times. The CDR3, as DNA: TGCGCCAGCAGCTTGGTTGAGGTGGGAGCGAATGAGCAGTTCTTC. Translating it yields CASSLVEVGANEQFF. This chain uses TRBV5-1 with TRBJ2-1; tentatively, D is TRBD2 (5 bases). The V end lost 0 bases, the J end lost 7 bases, and 14 bases lay between the germline ends. Germline lookup yields CDR1 SGHRS and CDR2 YFSETQ. The CDR3 is 15 residues long.

This clonotype was seen repeatedly, ten times or more. The V call is TRBV7-2, the J call TRBJ2-5, with a weak D call TRBD2 (6 bases). Germline assignment: CDR1 SGHTA and CDR2 FQGNSA. CDR3 size: 13 residues. The V gene lost 6 bases and the J gene lost 5 bases, with 13 bases spanning the gap. The CDR3 sequence is CASRRDWRETQYF. The CDR3 DNA is TGTGCCAGCAGGAGGGACTGGCGGGAGACCCAGTACTTC.

At least ten counts were recorded for this clonotype. This sequence joins TRBV24-1 and TRBJ2-5; no clear D gene. Trimming took off 1 base at V and 4 bases at J, with 9 bases between the two ends. In germline, CDR1 is KGHDR, CDR2 SFDVKD. There are 14 residues in the CDR3. Here the CDR3 reads CATSDLWGGETQYF. CDR3 in DNA: TGTGCCACCAGTGATTTATGGGGTGGAGAGACCCAGTACTTC.

This clonotype was counted at least ten times. This chain joins TRBV7-3 and TRBJ2-1; 13 bases map to TRBD2. The CDR3 has 15 amino acids. Germline trimming cut 5 bases from V and 8 bases from J; bases unmatched to any gene: 6. Germline V lookup: CDR1 SGHTA, CDR2 FQGTGA. CDR3 amino acids: CASSGLAGARDEQFF. The CDR3, as DNA: TGTGCCAGCAGCGGACTAGCGGGGGCCCGGGATGAGCAGTTCTTC. The complete variable domain, with remaining parts taken from reference TRBV7-3 and TRBJ2-1, reads GAGVSQTPSNKVTEKGKYVELRCDPISGHTALYWYRQSLGQGPEFLIYFQGTGAADDSGLPNDRFFAVRPEGSVSTLKIQRTERGDSAVYLCASSGLAGARDEQFFGPGTRLTVL.

This clonotype was observed many times. V usage is TRBV7-2 and J usage is TRBJ2-2; no reliable D call. Germline CDR1 reads SGHTA; CDR2 reads FQGNSA. This CDR3 comprises 14 residues. V was pared by 5 bases and J by 5 bases, with 12 bases between. The CDR3 coding sequence is TGTGCCAGCAGCCCCTTGCGACGTACCGGGGAGCTGTTTTTT. Its protein is CASSPLRRTGELFF.

This clonotype turned up a few times. The rearrangement uses TRBV24-1 and TRBJ2-1, with TRBD2 matching over 8 bases. In germline, CDR1 is KGHDR, CDR2 SFDVKD. The junction had 10 bases not matched to a gene; V was cut back by 1 base and J by 9 bases. This CDR3 spans 16 amino acids. The CDR3 DNA sequence: TGTGCCACCAGTGATTTTGCGGGGGGACCCTTCATTGAGCAGTTCTTC. This gives the protein CATSDFAGGPFIEQFF.

This clonotype was counted at least ten times. The gene calls are TRBV5-6 and TRBJ2-1; D gene unclear. Germline CDR1 reads SGHDT; CDR2 reads YYEEEE. The V end lost 2 bases, the J end lost 0 bases, and 3 bases lay between the germline ends. The CDR3 length is 13 residues. The CDR3 protein is CASSFGSYNEQFF. The CDR3, as DNA: TGTGCCAGCAGCTTTGGCTCCTACAATGAGCAGTTCTTC. Using reference TRBV5-6 and TRBJ2-1 for the parts outside the CDR3, the full variable domain is DAGVTQSPTHLIKTRGQQVTLRCSPKSGHDTVSWYQQALGQGPQFIFQYYEEEERQRGNFPDRFSGHQFPNYSSELNVNALLLGDSALYLCASSFGSYNEQFFGPGTRLTVL.

This clonotype came up a few times. The V gene is TRBV12-3 or TRBV12-4, the J gene TRBJ2-1; unclear D gene. V was trimmed by 1 base and J by 8 bases, leaving 12 bases between them. The CDR3 totals 14 residues. CDR3 coding DNA: TGTGCCAGCAGTTTAGGGGTTAGCAGCCATGAGCAGTTCTTC. It yields the protein CASSLGVSSHEQFF.

The table lists this clonotype with a few counts. This sequence joins TRBV27 and TRBJ1-1; D might be TRBD1 (5 bases). The V gene's germline CDR1 is MNHEY and CDR2 SMNVEV (reference sequence). The germline V and J ends were trimmed by 4 bases and 0 bases, with 15 bases remaining between them. This CDR3 contains 16 residues. The CDR3 loop reads CASSSGRGTVNTEAFF. For the CDR3, the DNA is TGTGCCAGCAGTTCTGGGAGGGGTACAGTGAACACTGAAGCTTTCTTT.

In its sample, this clonotype was seen a few times. The rearrangement uses TRBV7-3 and TRBJ2-1, with 7 bases that match TRBD2. This CDR3 comprises 14 residues. Per the germline V gene, CDR1 is SGHTA and CDR2 is FQGTGA. V lost 1 base, J lost 8 bases, and 5 bases stayed unmatched. The CDR3 DNA is TGTGCCAGCAGCTTAATGGGGAGGGGCGATGAGCAGTTCTTC. Protein product: CASSLMGRGDEQFF.

This clonotype has just a few counts. The chain uses TRBV7-2 and TRBJ2-5, with D possibly being TRBD2 (7 bases). Trimming pared 4 bases from V and 4 bases from J, leaving 16 bases between. Germline V lookup: CDR1 SGHTA, CDR2 FQGNSA. There are 15 residues in the CDR3. This CDR3 reads CASSSEGGGRETQYF. CDR3 coding DNA: TGTGCCAGCAGCTCGGAGGGGGGGGGCCGAGAGACCCAGTACTTC.

This clonotype was observed a handful of times. V gene TRBV5-1 combines with J gene TRBJ2-5, with D uncertain. This CDR3 spans 15 amino acids. Germline V gene sequence: CDR1 SGHRS, CDR2 YFSETQ. Between the trimmed V and J ends, which lost 0 bases and 2 bases, there was a span of 11 bases. In DNA, the CDR3 is TGCGCCAGCAGCTTGGGGCAGCTTCGACAAGAGACCCAGTACTTC. Its protein is CASSLGQLRQETQYF. Variable domain in full (rest from reference TRBV5-1 and TRBJ2-5): KAGVTQTPRYLIKTRGQQVTLSCSPISGHRSVSWYQQTPGQGLQFLFEYFSETQRNKGNFPGRFSGRQFSNSRSEMNVSTLELGDSALYLCASSLGQLRQETQYFGPGTRLLVL.

This chain connects TRBV7-9 to TRBJ1-4, with 7 bases aligning to TRBD1. This CDR3 region has 14 residues. The germline CDR1 and CDR2 sequences are SEHNR and FQNEAQ (reference sequence). The J segment lost 2 bases and the V segment lost 6 bases, leaving 3 bases of the junction unmatched. CDR3 protein: CASRQTGTNEKLFF. The CDR3 coding sequence is TGTGCCAGCAGACAGACAGGGACTAATGAAAAACTGTTTTTT.

This clonotype was seen only a few times. This rearrangement joins TRBV9 to TRBJ2-2; the D gene could be TRBD1 or TRBD2 (6 bases each). V was trimmed by 3 bases and J by 1 base, leaving 10 bases between them. This CDR3 has 15 residues. Germline V CDR1 and CDR2: SGDLS, YYNGEE. CDR3 nucleotides: TGTGCCAGCAGCGAGGGGGGCAGGAACACCGGGGAGCTGTTTTTT. Protein product: CASSEGGRNTGELFF.

For this clonotype: A read error may account for a junction end that differs from germline. J is TRBJ2-5 and V is TRBV2; possibly TRBD1 for D (7 bases). Germline assignment: CDR1 SNHLY and CDR2 FYNNEI. This CDR3 is built from 12 residues. The CDR3, as DNA: TGTGCCAGCAGTGAACGCGGGACAGCCCTTTTCTTC. Translation gives CASSERGTALFF.

This clonotype was seen at least ten times. The genes are TRBV9 and TRBJ2-6; TRBD1 agrees at 11 bases. The V segment lost 0 bases and the J segment 1 base; nucleotides outside the gene matches: 3. The CDR3 consists of 18 residues. CDR1 SGDLS and CDR2 YYNGEE come from the germline V gene. The CDR3 nucleotides read TGTGCCAGCAGCGTAGTAGGACAGGGGGCTTCTGGGGCCAACGTCCTGACTTTC. It yields the protein CASSVVGQGASGANVLTF.

This clonotype was seen more than once but under ten times. The chain couples TRBV10-3 to TRBJ1-1; D is unclear. The germline V gene has CDR1 ENHRY and CDR2 SYGVKD. The CDR3 runs 12 residues. Trimming stripped 8 bases from V and 1 base from J, with 8 bases between. The CDR3 sequence is CAIGRKNTEAFF. As DNA, the CDR3 is TGTGCCATCGGACGGAAGAACACTGAAGCTTTCTTT.

This clonotype was detected ten times or more. The CDR3 sequence: CASSQSMGAGYGYTF. CDR3 bases: TGTGCCAGCAGCCAAAGCATGGGGGCCGGCTATGGCTACACCTTC. The chain has TRBV3-1 and TRBJ1-2, with a tentative D call TRBD1 (6 bases). Germline V CDR1 and CDR2: LGHDT, YNNKEL (reference sequence). The CDR3 is 15 amino acids. V was trimmed by 2 bases and J by 4 bases, leaving 14 bases between them.

The chain recombines TRBV10-2 with TRBJ1-2, with D possibly being TRBD1 (5 bases). This CDR3 is built from 13 residues. The V end lost 6 bases, the J end lost 5 bases, and 13 bases lay between the germline ends. Germline V lookup: CDR1 WSHSY, CDR2 SAAADI. Written as DNA, the CDR3 is TGCGCCAGCAGCCCCGGGACCCAATATGGCTACACCTTC. Residues: CASSPGTQYGYTF.

The rearrangement links TRBV5-4 to TRBJ2-1; a weak D match, TRBD2 (5 bases). Trimming pared 0 bases from V and 7 bases from J, leaving 5 bases between. CDR3 length: 12 residues. Germline values: CDR1 SGHNT, CDR2 YYREEE (reference sequence). CDR3 nucleotides: TGTGCCAGCAGCTTGGGGAGGAATGAGCAGTTCTTC. Encoded protein: CASSLGRNEQFF.

This clonotype was found many times. This chain connects TRBV12-3 or TRBV12-4 to TRBJ2-5, with TRBD1 matching over 8 bases. The CDR3 is 14 amino acids. The ends lost 7 bases at V and 4 bases at J; junction bases unmatched: 8. The CDR3 is CASTNYRGSETQYF. Here the CDR3 DNA reads TGTGCCAGCACCAACTACAGGGGGTCAGAGACCCAGTACTTC.

This clonotype was counted a few times. The rearrangement joins TRBV3-1 to TRBJ2-5; possible D gene TRBD2, 5 bases. The CDR3 loop spans 15 amino acids. Germline V lookup: CDR1 LGHDT, CDR2 YNNKEL (reference sequence). V lost 8 bases and J 2 bases, leaving 18 bases between the germline ends. The CDR3 DNA reads as TGTGCCAGCTGCCTGGACTTGACCAGACAAGAGACCCAGTACTTC. Translation gives CASCLDLTRQETQYF.

This chain links TRBV10-3 with TRBJ2-7; tentatively, D is TRBD1 or TRBD2 (8 bases each). The germline gives CDR1 ENHRY, CDR2 SYGVKD. Trimming took off 5 bases at V and 0 bases at J, with 17 bases between the two ends. The CDR3 is 16 residues long. The CDR3 loop reads CAISPGGTGRSYEQYF. The DNA of the CDR3 is TGTGCCATCAGTCCGGGGGGGACAGGACGCTCCTACGAGCAGTACTTC.

This clonotype was counted at least ten times. J is TRBJ2-5 and V is TRBV6-1, with 8 bases identical to TRBD2. In germline, CDR1 is MNHNS, CDR2 SASEGT. CDR3 size: 14 residues. Losses at the gene ends were 7 bases for V and 4 bases for J; bases not matched to a gene: 8. CDR3 amino acids: CASTQGLERETQYF. DNA for the CDR3: TGTGCCAGCACGCAGGGACTAGAGAGAGAGACCCAGTACTTC.

This clonotype was observed at least ten times. V usage is TRBV18 and J usage is TRBJ1-1; 7 bases map to TRBD1. CDR1 and CDR2 from the germline V gene are KGHSH and LQKENI. This CDR3 has 14 amino acids. V lost 3 bases to trimming and J lost 6 bases; unmatched junction nucleotides: 7. Here the CDR3 DNA reads TGTGCCAGCTCACCTAGACAGGGACAAGCTGAAGCTTTCTTT. This sequence encodes CASSPRQGQAEAFF.

This clonotype was counted at least ten times. The rearrangement uses TRBV24-1 and TRBJ2-3; 8 nucleotides line up with TRBD1. The CDR3 covers 14 residues. Trimming cost V 4 bases and J 4 bases; bases outside gene matches: 3. CDR1 and CDR2 from the germline V gene are KGHDR and SFDVKD. The CDR3 DNA is TGTGCCACCAGTGAACAGGGGGTTGCAGATACGCAGTATTTT. It translates to CATSEQGVADTQYF.

A remark on this clonotype: Being one base from a much bigger clone, this may be a read error. The chain uses TRBV5-1 and TRBJ2-3; TRBD2 aligns across 9 bases. Germline lookup yields CDR1 SGHRS and CDR2 YFSETQ. CDR3 length: 15 residues. The CDR3 region is CASSFIAGDTDSQYF. The DNA for the CDR3 is TGCGCCAGCAGCTTTATAGCGGGGGACACAGATTCGCAGTATTTT.

In this sample, this clonotype turned up a few times. J is TRBJ1-3 and V is TRBV29-1, with D tentatively TRBD1 (5 bases). V was shortened by 7 bases and J by 7 bases, with 11 bases between the two germline ends. The germline V gene has CDR1 SQVTM and CDR2 ANQGSEA. The CDR3 sequence is 11 residues long. CDR3 amino acids: CSAGTGNTIYF. The CDR3 bases are TGCAGCGCCGGGACGGGGAACACCATATATTTT.